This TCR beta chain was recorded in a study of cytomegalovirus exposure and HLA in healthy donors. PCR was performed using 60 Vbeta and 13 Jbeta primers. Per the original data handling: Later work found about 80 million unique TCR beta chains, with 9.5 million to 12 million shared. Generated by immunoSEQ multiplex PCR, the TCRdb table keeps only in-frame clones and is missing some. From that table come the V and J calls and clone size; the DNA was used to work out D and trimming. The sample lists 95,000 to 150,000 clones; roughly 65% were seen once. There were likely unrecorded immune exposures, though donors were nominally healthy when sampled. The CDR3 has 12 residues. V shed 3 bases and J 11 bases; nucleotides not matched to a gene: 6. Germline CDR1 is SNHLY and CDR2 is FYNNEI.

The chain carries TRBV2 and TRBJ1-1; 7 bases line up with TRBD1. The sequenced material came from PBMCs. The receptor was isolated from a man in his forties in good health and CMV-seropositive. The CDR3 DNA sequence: TGTGCCAGCAGTGAGACCGACAGGGAGGCTTTCTTT. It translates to CASSETDREAFF.